The TCR beta chain described here comes from a study of breast tumors, draining lymph nodes, adjacent tissues. This CDR3 is 14 amino acids long. The V gene's germline CDR1 is DFQATT and CDR2 SNEGSKA (reference sequence). V was trimmed by 2 bases and J by 1 base, leaving 11 bases between them. The lymph nodes were axillary draining lymph nodes from breast cancer patients. There are a few counts of this clonotype. TCRdb recomputed calls from the multiplex PCR reads with MiXCR, one row per CDR3 protein. This sample has about 180,000 distinct CDR3 sequences; approximately 33% occur once, and the top ten carry roughly 3.8%.

The sequenced sample was axillary lymph node tissue. This sequence joins TRBV20-1 and TRBJ1-1; no clear D gene. The receptor was isolated from a female donor with breast cancer. Some clones in this sample may be carry-over from other donors' samples. CDR3 sequence: CSARQALSNTEAFF. CDR3 in DNA: TGCAGTGCTAGACAGGCACTTTCGAACACTGAAGCTTTCTTT.